The entry below describes one T cell receptor (beta chain). Its matching antigen is unknown. The data originate from a study of cytomegalovirus exposure and HLA in healthy donors. Study outcomes and limitations: In vitro data verified three CMV-associated chains as specific for CMV antigens.

Use of 60 Vbeta and 13 Jbeta primers characterized the PCR. The table came from immunoSEQ multiplex PCR; TCRdb's copy has only in-frame clones and leaves some out. The sample consists of about 110,000 clones, roughly three quarters of them appearing once. Trimming removed 5 bases from V and 2 bases from J; junction bases left unmatched: 4. The CDR3 totals 16 residues. Germline CDR1 is LNHDA and CDR2 is SQIVND (reference sequence). The receptor comes from a man aged 35-49 years in good health and CMV-seropositive. The V and J genes are TRBV19 and TRBJ2-3; TRBD2 matches at 13 bases. Sequencing was carried out using PBMCs. Here the CDR3 DNA reads TGTGCCAGTAGTTTCGGACTAGCGGGAGACACAGATACGCAGTATTTT. It encodes CASSFGLAGDTDTQYF.